This T cell receptor (beta chain) was retrieved from a study of blood T cell repertoires in COVID-19. The CDR3 is made up of 14 amino acids. Germline loops: CDR1 MNHEY, CDR2 SMNVEV (reference sequence). V lost 0 bases and J lost 6; bases outside the gene matches: 4. Sequenced by immunoSEQ multiplex PCR; TCRdb stores in-frame clones only, minus some. Of over 100,000 clones listed, around three quarters are singletons. The specimen sequenced was peripheral blood. V gene TRBV27 combines with J gene TRBJ1-1, with TRBD1 identical over 7 bases. The TCR was taken from an elderly woman with acute or convalescent COVID-19. CDR3 DNA: TGTGCCAGCAGTTTATCGGAACAGGGGTCTGAAGCTTTCTTT. As protein: CASSLSEQGSEAFF.